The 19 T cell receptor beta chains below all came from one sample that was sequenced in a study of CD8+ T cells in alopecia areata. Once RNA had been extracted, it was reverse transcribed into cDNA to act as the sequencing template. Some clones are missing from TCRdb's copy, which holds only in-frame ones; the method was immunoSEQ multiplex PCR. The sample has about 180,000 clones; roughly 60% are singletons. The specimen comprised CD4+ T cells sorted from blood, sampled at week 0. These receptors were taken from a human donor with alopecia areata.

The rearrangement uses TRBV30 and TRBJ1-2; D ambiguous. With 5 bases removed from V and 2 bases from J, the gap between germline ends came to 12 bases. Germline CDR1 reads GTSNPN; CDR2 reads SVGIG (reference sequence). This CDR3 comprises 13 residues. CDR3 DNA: TGTGCCTGGGCCACCGGGGAAAACTATGGCTACACCTTC. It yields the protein CAWATGENYGYTF.

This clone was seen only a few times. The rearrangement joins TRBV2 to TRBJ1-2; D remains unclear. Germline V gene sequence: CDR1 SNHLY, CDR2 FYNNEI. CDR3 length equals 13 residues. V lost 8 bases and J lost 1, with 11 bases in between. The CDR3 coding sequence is TGTGCCAGCTCGGAAAGTGGTAACTATGGCTACACCTTC. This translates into CASSESGNYGYTF.

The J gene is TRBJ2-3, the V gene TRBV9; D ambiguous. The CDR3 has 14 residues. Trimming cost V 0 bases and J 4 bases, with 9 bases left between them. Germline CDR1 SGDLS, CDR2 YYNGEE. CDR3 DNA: TGTGCCAGCAGCGTAGCTAGTGTCGCAGATACGCAGTATTTT. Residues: CASSVASVADTQYF.

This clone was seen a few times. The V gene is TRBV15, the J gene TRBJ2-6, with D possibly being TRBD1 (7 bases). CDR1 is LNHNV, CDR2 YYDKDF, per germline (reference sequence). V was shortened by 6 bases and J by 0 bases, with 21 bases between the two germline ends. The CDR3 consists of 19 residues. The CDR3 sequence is CATRAEGASATSGANVLTF. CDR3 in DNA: TGTGCCACCAGAGCGGAGGGGGCGTCCGCGACCTCTGGGGCCAACGTCCTGACTTTC.

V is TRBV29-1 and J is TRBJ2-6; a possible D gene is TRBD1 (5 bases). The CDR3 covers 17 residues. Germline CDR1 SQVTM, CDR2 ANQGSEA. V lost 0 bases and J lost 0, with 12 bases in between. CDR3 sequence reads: CSVEEGREHSGANVLTF. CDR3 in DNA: TGCAGCGTTGAAGAAGGCAGGGAACACTCTGGGGCCAACGTCCTGACTTTC.

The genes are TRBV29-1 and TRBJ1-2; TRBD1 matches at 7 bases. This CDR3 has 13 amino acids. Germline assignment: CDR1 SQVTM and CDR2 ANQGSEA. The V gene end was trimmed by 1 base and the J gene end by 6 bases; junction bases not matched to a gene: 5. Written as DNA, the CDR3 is TGCAGCGTTGAAGCCCAGGGGGGGGATGGCTACACCTTC. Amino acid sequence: CSVEAQGGDGYTF.

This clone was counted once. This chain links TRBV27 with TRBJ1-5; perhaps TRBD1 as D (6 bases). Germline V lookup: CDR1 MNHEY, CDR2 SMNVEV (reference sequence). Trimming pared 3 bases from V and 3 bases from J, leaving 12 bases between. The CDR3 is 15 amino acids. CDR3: CASSLAGAYNQPQHF. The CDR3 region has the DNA TGTGCCAGCAGTTTGGCAGGGGCTTACAATCAGCCCCAGCATTTT.

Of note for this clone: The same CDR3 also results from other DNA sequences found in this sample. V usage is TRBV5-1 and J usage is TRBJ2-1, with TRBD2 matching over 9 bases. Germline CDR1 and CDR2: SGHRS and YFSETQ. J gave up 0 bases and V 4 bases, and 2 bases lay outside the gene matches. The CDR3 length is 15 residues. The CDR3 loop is CASSASGASYNEQFF. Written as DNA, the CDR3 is TGCGCCAGCAGCGCTAGCGGGGCCTCCTACAATGAGCAGTTCTTC.

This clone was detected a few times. The CDR3 loop reads CASSVLGGGQETQYF. DNA of the CDR3: TGTGCCAGCAGCGTTTTAGGCGGCGGCCAAGAGACCCAGTACTTC. This sequence joins TRBV9 and TRBJ2-5; D is uncertain. CDR1 and CDR2 (germline): SGDLS, YYNGEE. The CDR3 is made up of 15 amino acids. Trimming took 2 bases from V and 1 from J, leaving 12 bases between them.

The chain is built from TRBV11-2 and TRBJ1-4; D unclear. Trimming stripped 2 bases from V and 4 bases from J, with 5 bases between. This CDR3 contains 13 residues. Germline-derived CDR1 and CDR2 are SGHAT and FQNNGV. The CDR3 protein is CASSLQLNEKLFF. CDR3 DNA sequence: TGTGCCAGCAGCTTACAGCTTAATGAAAAACTGTTTTTT. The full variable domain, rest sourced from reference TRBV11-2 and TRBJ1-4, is EAGVAQSPRYKIIEKRQSVAFWCNPISGHATLYWYQQILGQGPKLLIQFQNNGVVDDSQLPKDRFSAERLKGVDSTLKIQPAKLEDSAVYLCASSLQLNEKLFFGSGTQLSVL.

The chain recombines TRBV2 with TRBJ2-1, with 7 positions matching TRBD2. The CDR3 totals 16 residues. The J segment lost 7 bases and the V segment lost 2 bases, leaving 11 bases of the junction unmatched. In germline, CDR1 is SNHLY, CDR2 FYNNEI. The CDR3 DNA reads TGTGCCAGCAGTGAAACCGGGACTACTCCTCGAAATGAGCAGTTCTTC. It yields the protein CASSETGTTPRNEQFF.

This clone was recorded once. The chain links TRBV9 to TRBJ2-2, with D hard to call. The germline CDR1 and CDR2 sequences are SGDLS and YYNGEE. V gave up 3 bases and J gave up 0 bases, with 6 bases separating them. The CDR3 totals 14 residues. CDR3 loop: CASSAPANTGELFF. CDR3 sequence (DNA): TGTGCCAGCAGCGCGCCAGCGAACACCGGGGAGCTGTTTTTT.

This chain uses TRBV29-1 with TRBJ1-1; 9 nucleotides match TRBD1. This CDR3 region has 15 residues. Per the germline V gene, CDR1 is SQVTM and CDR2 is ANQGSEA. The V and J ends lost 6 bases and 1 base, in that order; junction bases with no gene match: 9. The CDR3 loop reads CSVKTGGLPNTEAFF. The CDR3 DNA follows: TGCAGCGTGAAAACAGGGGGCCTACCGAACACTGAAGCTTTCTTT.

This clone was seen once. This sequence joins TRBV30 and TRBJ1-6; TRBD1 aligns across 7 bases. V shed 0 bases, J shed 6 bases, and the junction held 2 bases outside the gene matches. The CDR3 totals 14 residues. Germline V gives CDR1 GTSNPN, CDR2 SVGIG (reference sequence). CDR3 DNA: TGTGCCTGGAGTGTAAGACAGGGTAATTCACCCCTCCACTTT. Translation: CAWSVRQGNSPLHF.

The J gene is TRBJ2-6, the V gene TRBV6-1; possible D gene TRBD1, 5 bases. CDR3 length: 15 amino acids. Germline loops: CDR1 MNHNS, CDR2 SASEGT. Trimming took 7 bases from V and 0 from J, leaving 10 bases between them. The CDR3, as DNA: TGTGCCAGCATTAAGCAGGGCTCTGGGGCCAACGTCCTGACTTTC. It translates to CASIKQGSGANVLTF.

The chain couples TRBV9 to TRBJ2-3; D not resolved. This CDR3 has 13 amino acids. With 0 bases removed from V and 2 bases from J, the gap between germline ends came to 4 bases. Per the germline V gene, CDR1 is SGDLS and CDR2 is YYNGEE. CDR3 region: CASSVDLTDTQYF. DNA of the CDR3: TGTGCCAGCAGCGTAGACCTCACAGATACGCAGTATTTT.

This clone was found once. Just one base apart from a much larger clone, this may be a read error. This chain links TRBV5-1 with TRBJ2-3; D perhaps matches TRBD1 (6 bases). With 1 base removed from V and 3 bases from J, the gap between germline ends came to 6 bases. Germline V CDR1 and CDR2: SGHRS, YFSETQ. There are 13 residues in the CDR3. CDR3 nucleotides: TGCGCCAGCAGCTTGACAGGGACAGATACGCAGTATTTT. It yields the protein CASSLTGTDTQYF.

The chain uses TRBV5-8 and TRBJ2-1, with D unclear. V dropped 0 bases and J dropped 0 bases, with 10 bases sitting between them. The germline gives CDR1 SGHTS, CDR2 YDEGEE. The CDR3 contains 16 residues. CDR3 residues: CASSLETQSSYNEQFF. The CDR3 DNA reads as TGTGCCAGCAGCTTGGAGACGCAGAGCTCCTACAATGAGCAGTTCTTC.

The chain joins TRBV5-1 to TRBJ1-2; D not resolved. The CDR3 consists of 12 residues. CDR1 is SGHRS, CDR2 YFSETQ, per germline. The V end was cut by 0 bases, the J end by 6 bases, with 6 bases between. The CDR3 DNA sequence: TGCGCCAGCAGCTTGGGGGAACATGGCTACACCTTC. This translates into CASSLGEHGYTF. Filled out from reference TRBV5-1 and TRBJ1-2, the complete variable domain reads KAGVTQTPRYLIKTRGQQVTLSCSPISGHRSVSWYQQTPGQGLQFLFEYFSETQRNKGNFPGRFSGRQFSNSRSEMNVSTLELGDSALYLCASSLGEHGYTFGSGTRLTVV.